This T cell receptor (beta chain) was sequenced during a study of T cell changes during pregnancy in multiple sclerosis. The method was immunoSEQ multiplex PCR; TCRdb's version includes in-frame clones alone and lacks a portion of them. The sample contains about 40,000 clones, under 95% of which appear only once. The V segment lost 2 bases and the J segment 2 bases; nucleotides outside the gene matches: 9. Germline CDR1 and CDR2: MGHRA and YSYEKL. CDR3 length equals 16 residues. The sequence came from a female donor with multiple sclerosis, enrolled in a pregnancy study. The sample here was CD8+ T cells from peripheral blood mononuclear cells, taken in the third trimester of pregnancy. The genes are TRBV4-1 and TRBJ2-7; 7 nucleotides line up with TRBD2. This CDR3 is CASSQNLAEGTYEQYF. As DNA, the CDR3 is TGCGCCAGCAGCCAAAACCTAGCGGAGGGGACCTACGAGCAGTACTTC.